The next 10 T cell receptor beta chains were all read from a single sample in a study of blood T cell repertoires in COVID-19. The method was immunoSEQ multiplex PCR; TCRdb's version includes in-frame clones alone and lacks a portion of them. The sample records some 48,000 clones, approximately 90% being singletons. Sample: peripheral blood. These receptors were collected from a woman older than 75 with acute or convalescent COVID-19.

The chain uses TRBV3-1 (or the pseudogene TRBV3-2) and TRBJ1-1; unclear D gene. CDR1 is LGHDT and CDR2 is YNNKEL in the germline V gene (reference sequence). The V and J ends lost 0 bases and 6 bases respectively, with 8 bases between them. The CDR3 consists of 13 residues. The CDR3 sequence is CASSQDSISEAFF. The CDR3 DNA is TGTGCCAGCAGCCAAGACAGTATTTCTGAAGCTTTCTTT.

The chain uses TRBV6-5 and TRBJ2-3, with 9 bases fitting TRBD2. CDR3 length: 16 amino acids. After removal of 4 bases from V and 0 bases from J, the junction contained 5 bases not matched to a gene. CDR1 is MNHEY, CDR2 SVGAGI, per germline. CDR3 loop: CASSSPSGGSTDTQYF. CDR3 in DNA: TGTGCCAGCAGTTCTCCCAGCGGGGGGAGCACAGATACGCAGTATTTT.

V gene TRBV3-1 (or the pseudogene TRBV3-2) combines with J gene TRBJ2-3, with 11 bases fitting TRBD2. Germline loops: CDR1 LGHDT, CDR2 YNNKEL (reference sequence). The CDR3 has 17 amino acids. V was clipped by 0 bases and J by 6 bases; unmatched bases: 8. The CDR3 is CASSQEGVSGGADTQYF. The CDR3 nucleotides read TGTGCCAGCAGCCAAGAAGGGGTTAGCGGGGGGGCGGATACGCAGTATTTT.

This chain connects TRBV30 to TRBJ2-2; D remains ambiguous. Germline CDR1 reads GTSNPN; CDR2 reads SVGIG (reference sequence). The CDR3 sequence is 14 residues long. The germline V and J ends were trimmed by 3 bases and 0 bases, with 8 bases remaining between them. CDR3 sequence reads: CAWRFGSNTGELFF. In DNA, the CDR3 is TGTGCCTGGAGGTTTGGCTCGAACACCGGGGAGCTGTTTTTT.

The chain joins TRBV4-2 to TRBJ1-5; maybe TRBD1 (6 bases). Germline V gene sequence: CDR1 LGHNA, CDR2 YNFKEQ. Trimming took off 4 bases at V and 3 bases at J, with 13 bases between the two ends. This CDR3 is built from 15 residues. The CDR3 bases are TGTGCCAGCAGCCTACAGGGAATACTCAATCAGCCCCAGCATTTT. Its protein product is CASSLQGILNQPQHF.

This clone was found a few times. This chain connects TRBV12-3 or TRBV12-4 to TRBJ2-5; D not certain. CDR3 size: 13 residues. The germline V and J ends were trimmed by 6 bases and 5 bases, with 13 bases remaining between them. In DNA form, the CDR3 reads TGTGCCAGCAGCTATACGCAGGTGGAGACCCAGTACTTC. This encodes CASSYTQVETQYF.

The V call is TRBV2, the J call TRBJ1-4; D ambiguous. Trimming shortened V by 6 bases and J by 0 bases, and 14 bases separated the two germline ends. The CDR3 is 16 amino acids. Germline assignment: CDR1 SNHLY and CDR2 FYNNEI. CDR3 coding DNA: TGTGCCAGCAGCCCTCGAGGGAGGGCAACTAATGAAAAACTGTTTTTT. This codes for CASSPRGRATNEKLFF.

This chain joins TRBV7-8 and TRBJ2-7, with TRBD1 identical over 8 bases. Germline lookup yields CDR1 SGHVS and CDR2 FQNEAQ. V lost 1 base, J lost 4 bases, and 3 bases stayed unmatched. The CDR3 is made up of 14 amino acids. The CDR3 spells CASSLVGTGYEQYF. Here the CDR3 DNA reads TGTGCCAGCAGCTTAGTAGGGACAGGTTACGAGCAGTACTTC.

J is TRBJ2-2 and V is TRBV18; unclear D gene. The CDR3 length is 15 residues. The germline V gene encodes CDR1 KGHSH and CDR2 LQKENI. V gave up 1 base and J gave up 0 bases, with 6 bases separating them. CDR3 DNA sequence: TGTGCCAGCTCACCACTTCAAACGAACACCGGGGAGCTGTTTTTT. Translation gives CASSPLQTNTGELFF.

The rearrangement uses TRBV6-1 and TRBJ1-1; D uncertain. This CDR3 region has 13 residues. V was shortened by 2 bases and J by 3 bases, with 7 bases between the two germline ends. Germline CDR1 reads MNHNS; CDR2 reads SASEGT. The CDR3 DNA reads TGTGCCAGCAGTGAACTGCGCGACACTGAAGCTTTCTTT. As protein: CASSELRDTEAFF.